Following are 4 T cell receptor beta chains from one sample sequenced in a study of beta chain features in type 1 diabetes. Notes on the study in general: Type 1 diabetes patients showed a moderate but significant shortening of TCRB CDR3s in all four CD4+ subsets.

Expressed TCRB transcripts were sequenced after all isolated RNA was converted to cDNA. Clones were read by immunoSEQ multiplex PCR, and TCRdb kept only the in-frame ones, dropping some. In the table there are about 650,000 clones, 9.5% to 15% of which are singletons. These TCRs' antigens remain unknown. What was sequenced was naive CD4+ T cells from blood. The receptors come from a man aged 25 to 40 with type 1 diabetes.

The CDR3 DNA is TGTGCCAGCAGCGTAGAGGGCAGGGCCATTGCAGATACGCAGTATTTT. Amino acid sequence: CASSVEGRAIADTQYF. The chain couples TRBV9 to TRBJ2-3, with D tentatively TRBD1 (5 bases). Trimming took 0 bases from V and 4 from J, leaving 15 bases between them. CDR3 length equals 16 residues. CDR1 SGDLS and CDR2 YYNGEE come from the germline V gene. Based on the CDR3 plus reference TRBV9 and TRBJ2-3, the full variable domain is DSGVTQTPKHLITATGQRVTLRCSPRSGDLSVYWYQQSLDQGLQFLIQYYNGEERAKGNILERFSAQQFPDLHSELNLSSLELGDSALYFCASSVEGRAIADTQYFGPGTRLTVL.

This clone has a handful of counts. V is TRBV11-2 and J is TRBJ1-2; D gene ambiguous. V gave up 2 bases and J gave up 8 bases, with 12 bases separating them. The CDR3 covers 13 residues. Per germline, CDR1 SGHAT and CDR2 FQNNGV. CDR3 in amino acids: CASSLSRDEGYTF. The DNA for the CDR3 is TGTGCCAGCAGCTTATCGCGAGACGAGGGCTACACCTTC.

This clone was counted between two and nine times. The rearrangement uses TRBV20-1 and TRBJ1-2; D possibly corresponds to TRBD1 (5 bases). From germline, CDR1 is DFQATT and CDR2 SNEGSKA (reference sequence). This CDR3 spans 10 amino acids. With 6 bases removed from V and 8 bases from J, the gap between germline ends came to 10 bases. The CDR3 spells CSAPGGGYTF. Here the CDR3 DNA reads TGCAGTGCCCCGGGGGGAGGCTACACCTTC.

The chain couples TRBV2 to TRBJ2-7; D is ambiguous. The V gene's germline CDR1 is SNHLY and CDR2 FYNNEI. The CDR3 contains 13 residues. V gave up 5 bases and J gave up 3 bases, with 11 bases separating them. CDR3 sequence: CASSSGGDYEQYF. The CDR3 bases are TGTGCCAGCAGTTCGGGCGGAGACTACGAGCAGTACTTC.